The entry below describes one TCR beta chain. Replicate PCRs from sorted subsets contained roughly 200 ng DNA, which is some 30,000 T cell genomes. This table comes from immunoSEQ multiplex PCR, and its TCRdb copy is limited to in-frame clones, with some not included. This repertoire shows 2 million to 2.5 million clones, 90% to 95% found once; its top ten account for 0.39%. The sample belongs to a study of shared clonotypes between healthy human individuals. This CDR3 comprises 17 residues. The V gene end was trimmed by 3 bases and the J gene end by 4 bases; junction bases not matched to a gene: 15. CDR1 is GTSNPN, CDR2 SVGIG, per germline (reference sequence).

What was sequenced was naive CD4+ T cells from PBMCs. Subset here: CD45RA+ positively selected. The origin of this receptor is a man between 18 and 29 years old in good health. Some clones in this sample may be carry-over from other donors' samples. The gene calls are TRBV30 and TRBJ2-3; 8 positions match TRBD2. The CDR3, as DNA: TGTGCCTGGAGCGAGGGACTGACCAGCGGGAGTGCAGATACGCAGTATTTT. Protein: CAWSEGLTSGSADTQYF.